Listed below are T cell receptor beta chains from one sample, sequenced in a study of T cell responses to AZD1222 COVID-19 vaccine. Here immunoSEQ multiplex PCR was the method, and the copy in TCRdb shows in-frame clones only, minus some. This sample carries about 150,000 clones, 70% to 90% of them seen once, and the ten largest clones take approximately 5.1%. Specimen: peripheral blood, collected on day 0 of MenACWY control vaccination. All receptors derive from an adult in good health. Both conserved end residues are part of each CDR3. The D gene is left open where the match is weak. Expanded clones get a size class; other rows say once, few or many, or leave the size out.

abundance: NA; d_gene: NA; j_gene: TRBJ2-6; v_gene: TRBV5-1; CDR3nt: TGCGCCAGCAGCGAACTGGCCTCTGGGGCCAACGTCCTGACTTTC; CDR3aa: CASSELASGANVLTF
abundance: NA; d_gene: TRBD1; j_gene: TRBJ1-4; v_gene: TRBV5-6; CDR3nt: TGTGCCAGCAGCGCAGGACAGGGAATTAACGAAAAACTGTTTTTT; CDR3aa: CASSAGQGINEKLFF
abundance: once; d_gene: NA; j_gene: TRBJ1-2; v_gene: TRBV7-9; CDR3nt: TGTGCCAGCAGCCAGACTGGGGGGTATGGCTACACCTTC; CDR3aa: CASSQTGGYGYTF
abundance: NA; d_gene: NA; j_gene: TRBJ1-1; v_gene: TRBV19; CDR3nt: TGTGCCAGTAGTATAGCCTCGGGACGGATGAACACTGAAGCTTTCTTT; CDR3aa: CASSIASGRMNTEAFF
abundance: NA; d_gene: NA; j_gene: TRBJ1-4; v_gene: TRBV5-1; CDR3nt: TGCGCCAGCAGCTTGGACAGTCCAACTAATGAAAAACTGTTTTTT; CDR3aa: CASSLDSPTNEKLFF
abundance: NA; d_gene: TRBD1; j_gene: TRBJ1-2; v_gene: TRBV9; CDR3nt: TGTGCCAGCAGCTCTCGTCCTGAGGGGGCGTACGGCTACACCTTC; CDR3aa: CASSSRPEGAYGYTF
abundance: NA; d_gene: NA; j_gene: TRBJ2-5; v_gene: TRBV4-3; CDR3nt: TGCGCCAGCAGCCAGAGACCCGGGGGGACCCAGTACTTC; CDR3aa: CASSQRPGGTQYF
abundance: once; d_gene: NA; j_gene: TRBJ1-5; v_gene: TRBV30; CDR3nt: TGTGCCTGGAGTGTACTAGGGCACCAGCCCCAGCATTTT; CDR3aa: CAWSVLGHQPQHF
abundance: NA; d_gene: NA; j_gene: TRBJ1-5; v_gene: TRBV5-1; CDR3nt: TGCGCCAGCAGCTTGGCTTCAGACAATCAGCCCCAGCATTTT; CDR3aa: CASSLASDNQPQHF
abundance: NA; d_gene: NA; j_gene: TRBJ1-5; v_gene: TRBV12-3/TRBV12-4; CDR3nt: TGTGCCAGCAGCGGGGAGGGGCATCAGCCCCAGCATTTT; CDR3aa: CASSGEGHQPQHF
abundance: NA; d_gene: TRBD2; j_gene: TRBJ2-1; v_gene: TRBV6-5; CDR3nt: TGTGCCACCTCAAGCGGGAGGGCCGCAAATGAGCAGTTCTTC; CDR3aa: CATSSGRAANEQFF
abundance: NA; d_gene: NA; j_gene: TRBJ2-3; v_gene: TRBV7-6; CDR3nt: TGTGCCAGCAGCCTAGGGGCGTCCACAGATACGCAGTATTTT; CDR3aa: CASSLGASTDTQYF
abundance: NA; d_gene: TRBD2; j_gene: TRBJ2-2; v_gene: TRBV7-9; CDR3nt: TGTGCCAGCAGCACGGCGCGGGAGTTCGTGACCGGGGAGCTGTTTTTT; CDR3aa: CASSTAREFVTGELFF
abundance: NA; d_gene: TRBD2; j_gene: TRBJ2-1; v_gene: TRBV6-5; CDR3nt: TGTGCCACGTCGACTAGCGGGACTTACAATGAGCAGTTCTTC; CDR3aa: CATSTSGTYNEQFF
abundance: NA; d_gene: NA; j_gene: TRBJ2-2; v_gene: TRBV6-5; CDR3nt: TGTGCCAGCAGTTACCGTGTGACGGTGAACACCGGGGAGCTGTTTTTT; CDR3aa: CASSYRVTVNTGELFF
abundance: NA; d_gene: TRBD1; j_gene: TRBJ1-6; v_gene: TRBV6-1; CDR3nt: TGTGCCAGCAGTGAAAAGGGCAGGGGGCCGCTCGGGACACCCCTCCACTTT; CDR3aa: CASSEKGRGPLGTPLHF
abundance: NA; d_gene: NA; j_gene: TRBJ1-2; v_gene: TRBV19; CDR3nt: TGTGCCAGTAGTAGAGAACCCGGGACCCGCTATGGCTACACCTTC; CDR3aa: CASSREPGTRYGYTF
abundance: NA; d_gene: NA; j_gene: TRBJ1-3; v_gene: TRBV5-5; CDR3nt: TGTGCCAGCAGCGTCCAGCCGGAAGCCGGTCAGGGCGGAAACACCATATATTTT; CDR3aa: CASSVQPEAGQGGNTIYF
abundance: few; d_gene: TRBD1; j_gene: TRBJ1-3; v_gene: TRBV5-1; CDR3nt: TGCGCCAGCAGCCGCATAACTCTGGACAGGCCTGGAAACACCATATATTTT; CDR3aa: CASSRITLDRPGNTIYF
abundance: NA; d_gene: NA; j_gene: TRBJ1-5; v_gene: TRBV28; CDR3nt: TGTGCCAGCAGTTTGTCGTCTTGGGGCCGACCGGGAAGCAATCAGCCCCAGCATTTT; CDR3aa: CASSLSSWGRPGSNQPQHF
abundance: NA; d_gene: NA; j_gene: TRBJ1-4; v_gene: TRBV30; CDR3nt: TGTGCCTGGAGTCCTTGGACGAGAGGAAAGGAAAAACTGTTTTTT; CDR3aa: CAWSPWTRGKEKLFF
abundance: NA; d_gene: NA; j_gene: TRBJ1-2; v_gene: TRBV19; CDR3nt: TGTGCCAGCCGGGGGGCAGGGGCACACTATGGCTACACCTTC; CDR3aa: CASRGAGAHYGYTF
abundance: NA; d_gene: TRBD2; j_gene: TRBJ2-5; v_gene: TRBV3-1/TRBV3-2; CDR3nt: TGTGCCAGCAGCCAAGTGCTAGCGGGAGTAAAGGAGACCCAGTACTTC; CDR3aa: CASSQVLAGVKETQYF
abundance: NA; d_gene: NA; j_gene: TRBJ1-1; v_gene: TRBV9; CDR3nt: TGTGCCAGCAGCGCCTTGATCGGTGTGAACACTGAAGCTTTCTTT; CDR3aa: CASSALIGVNTEAFF
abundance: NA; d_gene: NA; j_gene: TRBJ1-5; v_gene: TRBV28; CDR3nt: TGTGCCAGCAGCCCCCTATATCAGCCCCAGCATTTT; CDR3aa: CASSPLYQPQHF
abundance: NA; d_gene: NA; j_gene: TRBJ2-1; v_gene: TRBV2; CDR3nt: TGTGCCAGCAGTGAAGGGTCTTTTCCCCGGAATGAGCAGTTCTTC; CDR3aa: CASSEGSFPRNEQFF
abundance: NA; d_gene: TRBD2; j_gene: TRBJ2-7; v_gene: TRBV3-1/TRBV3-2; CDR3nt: TGTGCCAGCAGCCAAGGGACTAGCGGGAGGTACGAGCAGTACTTC; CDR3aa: CASSQGTSGRYEQYF
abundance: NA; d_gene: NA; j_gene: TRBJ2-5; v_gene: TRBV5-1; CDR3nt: TGCGCCAGCAGCTTCGGGCACAGGAAAGAGACCCAGTACTTC; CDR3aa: CASSFGHRKETQYF
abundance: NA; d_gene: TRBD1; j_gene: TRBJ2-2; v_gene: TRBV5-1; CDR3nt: TGCGCCAGCAGCTGGGATCGGACAGGGGGCACCGGGGAGCTGTTTTTT; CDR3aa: CASSWDRTGGTGELFF
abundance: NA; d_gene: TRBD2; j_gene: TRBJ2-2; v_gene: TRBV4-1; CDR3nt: TGCGCCAGCAGCCGGGGTAGCGGGGTGGCCGGGGAGCTGTTTTTT; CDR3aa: CASSRGSGVAGELFF
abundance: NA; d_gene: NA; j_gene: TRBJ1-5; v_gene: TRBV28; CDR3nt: TGTGCCAGCAGTTTATGGGCAGGACAAGGCAATCAGCCCCAGCATTTT; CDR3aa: CASSLWAGQGNQPQHF
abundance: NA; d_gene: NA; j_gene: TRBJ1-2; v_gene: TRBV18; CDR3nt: TGTGCCAGCTCACCAGTTGAGGGGGTCTTGGATGGCTACACCTTC; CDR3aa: CASSPVEGVLDGYTF
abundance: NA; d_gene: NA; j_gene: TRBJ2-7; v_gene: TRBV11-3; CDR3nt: TGTGCCAGCAGCCAGAGGGACACGGGACCCTACGAGCAGTACTTC; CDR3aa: CASSQRDTGPYEQYF
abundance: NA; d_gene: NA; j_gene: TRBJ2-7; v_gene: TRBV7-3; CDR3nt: TGTGCCAGCAGCTTAACTCGGGGGGCAGGCGAGCAGTACTTC; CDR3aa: CASSLTRGAGEQYF
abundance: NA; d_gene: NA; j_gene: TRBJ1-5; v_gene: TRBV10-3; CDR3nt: TGTGCCATCAGTGGAGACAGCTTTTATCAGCCCCAGCATTTT; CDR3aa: CAISGDSFYQPQHF
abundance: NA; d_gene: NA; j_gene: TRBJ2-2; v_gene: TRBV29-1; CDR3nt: TGCAGCGTCCTCACCACCGGAGTGAACACCGGGGAGCTGTTTTTT; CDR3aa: CSVLTTGVNTGELFF
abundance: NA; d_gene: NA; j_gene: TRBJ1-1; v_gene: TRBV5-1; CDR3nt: TGCGCCAGCAGCTGGACTGTTGCCACTGAAGCTTTCTTT; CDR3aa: CASSWTVATEAFF
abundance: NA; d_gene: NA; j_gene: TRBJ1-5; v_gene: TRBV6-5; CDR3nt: TGTGCCAGCAGTTCACTTTGGGGGAATCAGCCCCAGCATTTT; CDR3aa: CASSSLWGNQPQHF
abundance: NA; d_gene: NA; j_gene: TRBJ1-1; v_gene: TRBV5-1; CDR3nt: TGCGCCAGCAGCTTGGAAGCCAGGGTAATTCTGAACACTGAAGCTTTCTTT; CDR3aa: CASSLEARVILNTEAFF
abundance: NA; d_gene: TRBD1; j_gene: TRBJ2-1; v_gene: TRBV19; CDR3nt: TGTGCCAGTAGCCCCGGGACAGGGGGCGGGAATGAGCAGTTCTTC; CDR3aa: CASSPGTGGGNEQFF
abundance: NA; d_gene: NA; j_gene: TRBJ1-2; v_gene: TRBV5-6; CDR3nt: TGTGCCAGCAGCTTGGCCCCAGGGGACCATGGCTACACCTTC; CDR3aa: CASSLAPGDHGYTF
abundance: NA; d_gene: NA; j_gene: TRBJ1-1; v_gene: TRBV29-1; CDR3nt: TGCAGCGTCCCGCCGGGCAACACTGAAGCTTTCTTT; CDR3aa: CSVPPGNTEAFF
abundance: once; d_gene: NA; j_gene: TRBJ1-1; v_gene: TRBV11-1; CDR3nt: TGTGCCAGCAGCTTTGAGGGTTCCAGCACTGAAGCTTTCTTT; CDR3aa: CASSFEGSSTEAFF
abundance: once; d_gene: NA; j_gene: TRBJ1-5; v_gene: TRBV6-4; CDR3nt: TGTGCCAGCAGTGTAGAGAGCAATCAGCCCCAGCATTTT; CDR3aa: CASSVESNQPQHF
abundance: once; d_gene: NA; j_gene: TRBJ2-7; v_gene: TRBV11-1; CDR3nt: TGTGCCAGCAGACCACCTAGCGCCTCACCCTACGAGCAGTACTTC; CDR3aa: CASRPPSASPYEQYF
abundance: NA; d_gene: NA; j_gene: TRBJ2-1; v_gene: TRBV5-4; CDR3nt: TGTGCCAGCGGGCGGGGCAGCTCCTACAATGAGCAGTTCTTC; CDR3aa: CASGRGSSYNEQFF
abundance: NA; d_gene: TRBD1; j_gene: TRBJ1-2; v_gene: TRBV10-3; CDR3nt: TGTGCCATCAGTCCTTACACAGGGGAATATGGCTACACCTTC; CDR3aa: CAISPYTGEYGYTF
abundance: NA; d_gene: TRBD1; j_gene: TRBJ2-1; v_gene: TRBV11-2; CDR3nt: TGTGCCAGCAGCCTGGGGACAGGGTACTACAATGAGCAGTTCTTC; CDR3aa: CASSLGTGYYNEQFF
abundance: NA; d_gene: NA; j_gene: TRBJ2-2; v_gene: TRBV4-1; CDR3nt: TGCGCCAGCAGCCAGGAAGGCAGGGGTACCGGGGAGCTGTTTTTT; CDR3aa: CASSQEGRGTGELFF
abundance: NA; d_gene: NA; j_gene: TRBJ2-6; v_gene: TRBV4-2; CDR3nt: TGTGCCAGCAGCCAAGGGGTGGGGGCGCCTGGGGCCAACGTCCTGACTTTC; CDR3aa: CASSQGVGAPGANVLTF
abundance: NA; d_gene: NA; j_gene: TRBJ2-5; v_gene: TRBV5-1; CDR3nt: TGCGCCAGCAGCTTGGTCAATGGCGGGCAAGAGACCCAGTACTTC; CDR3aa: CASSLVNGGQETQYF
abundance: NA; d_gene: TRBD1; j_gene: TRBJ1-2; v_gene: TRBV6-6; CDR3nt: TGTGCCAGCAGTTACAGGACAGGGGGAGGCTACACCTTC; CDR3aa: CASSYRTGGGYTF
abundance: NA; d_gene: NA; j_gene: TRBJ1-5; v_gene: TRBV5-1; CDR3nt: TGCGCCAGCAGCCTACAGGGAGGTCAGCCCCAGCATTTT; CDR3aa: CASSLQGGQPQHF
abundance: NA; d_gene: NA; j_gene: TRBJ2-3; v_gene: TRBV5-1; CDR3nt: TGCGCCAGCAGCTTGGGTACAAGGGGCACAGATACGCAGTATTTT; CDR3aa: CASSLGTRGTDTQYF
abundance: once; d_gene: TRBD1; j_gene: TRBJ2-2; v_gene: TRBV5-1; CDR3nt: TGCGCCAGCAGCTACGACAGGGGCTATCTGGAGGAGCTGTTTTTT; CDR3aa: CASSYDRGYLEELFF
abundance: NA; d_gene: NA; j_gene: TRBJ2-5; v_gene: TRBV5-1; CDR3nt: TGCGCCAGCAGCTTGGAGTTTCAAGAGACCCAGTACTTC; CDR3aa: CASSLEFQETQYF
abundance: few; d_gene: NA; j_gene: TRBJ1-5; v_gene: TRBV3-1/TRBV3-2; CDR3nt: TGTGCCAGCAGCCAAGGAGCCTGGCCCCAGCATTTT; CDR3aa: CASSQGAWPQHF